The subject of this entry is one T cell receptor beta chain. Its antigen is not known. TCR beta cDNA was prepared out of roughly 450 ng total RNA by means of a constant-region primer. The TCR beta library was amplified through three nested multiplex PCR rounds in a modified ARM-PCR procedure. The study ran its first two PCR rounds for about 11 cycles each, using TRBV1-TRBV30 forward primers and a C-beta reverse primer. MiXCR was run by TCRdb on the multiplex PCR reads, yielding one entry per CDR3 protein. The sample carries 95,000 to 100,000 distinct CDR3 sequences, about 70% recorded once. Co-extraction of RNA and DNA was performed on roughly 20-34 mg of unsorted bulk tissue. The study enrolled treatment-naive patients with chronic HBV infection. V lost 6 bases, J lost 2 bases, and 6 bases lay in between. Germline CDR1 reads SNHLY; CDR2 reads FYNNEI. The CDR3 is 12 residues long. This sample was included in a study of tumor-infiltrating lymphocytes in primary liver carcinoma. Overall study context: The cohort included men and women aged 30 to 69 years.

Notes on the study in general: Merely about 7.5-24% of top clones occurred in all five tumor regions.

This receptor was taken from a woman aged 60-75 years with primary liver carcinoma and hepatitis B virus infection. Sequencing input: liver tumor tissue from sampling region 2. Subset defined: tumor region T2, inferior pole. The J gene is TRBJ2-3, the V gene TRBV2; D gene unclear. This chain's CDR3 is CASRMDTDTQYF. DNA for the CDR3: TGTGCCAGCAGGATGGACACAGATACGCAGTATTTT.